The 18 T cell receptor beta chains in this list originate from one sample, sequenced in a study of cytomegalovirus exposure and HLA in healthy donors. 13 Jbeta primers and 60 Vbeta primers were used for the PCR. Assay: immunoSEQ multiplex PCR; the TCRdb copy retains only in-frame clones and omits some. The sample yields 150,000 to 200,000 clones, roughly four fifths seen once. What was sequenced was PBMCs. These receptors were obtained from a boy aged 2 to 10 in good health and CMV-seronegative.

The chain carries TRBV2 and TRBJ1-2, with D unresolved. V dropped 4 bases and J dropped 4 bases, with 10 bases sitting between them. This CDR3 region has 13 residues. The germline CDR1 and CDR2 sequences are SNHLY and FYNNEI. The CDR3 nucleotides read TGTGCCAGCAGTGGCGGGGAGCGCTATGGCTACACCTTC. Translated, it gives CASSGGERYGYTF.

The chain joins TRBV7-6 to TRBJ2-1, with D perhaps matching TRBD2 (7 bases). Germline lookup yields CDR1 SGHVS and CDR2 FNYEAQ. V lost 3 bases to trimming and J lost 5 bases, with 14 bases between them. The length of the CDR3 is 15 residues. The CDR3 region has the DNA TGTGCCAGCAGCTTTGGGGGGGCGCCACACAATGAGCAGTTCTTC. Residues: CASSFGGAPHNEQFF. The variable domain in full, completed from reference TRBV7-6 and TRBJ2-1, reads GAGVSQSPRYKVTKRGQDVALRCDPISGHVSLYWYRQALGQGPEFLTYFNYEAQQDKSGLPNDRFSAERPEGSISTLTIQRTEQRDSAMYRCASSFGGAPHNEQFFGPGTRLTVL.

CDR3 region: CASSLDPVYNEQFF. CDR3 DNA sequence: TGTGCCAGCAGCTTAGACCCGGTCTACAATGAGCAGTTCTTC. This sequence joins TRBV7-2 and TRBJ2-1; D remains ambiguous. The CDR3 spans 14 residues. With 1 base removed from V and 3 bases from J, the gap between germline ends came to 7 bases. Germline CDR1 and CDR2: SGHTA and FQGNSA.

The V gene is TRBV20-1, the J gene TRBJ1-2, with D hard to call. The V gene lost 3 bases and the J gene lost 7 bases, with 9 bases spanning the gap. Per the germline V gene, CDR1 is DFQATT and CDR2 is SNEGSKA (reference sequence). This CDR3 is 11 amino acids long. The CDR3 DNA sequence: TGCAGTGCTAGGGATGGGCCTGGCTACACCTTC. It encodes CSARDGPGYTF.

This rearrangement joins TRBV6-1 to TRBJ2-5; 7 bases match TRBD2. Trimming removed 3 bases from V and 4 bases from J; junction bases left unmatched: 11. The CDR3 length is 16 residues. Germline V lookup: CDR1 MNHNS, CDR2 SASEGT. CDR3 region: CASSDVLRGKGETQYF. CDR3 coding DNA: TGTGCCAGCAGTGACGTCTTGCGGGGGAAGGGAGAGACCCAGTACTTC.

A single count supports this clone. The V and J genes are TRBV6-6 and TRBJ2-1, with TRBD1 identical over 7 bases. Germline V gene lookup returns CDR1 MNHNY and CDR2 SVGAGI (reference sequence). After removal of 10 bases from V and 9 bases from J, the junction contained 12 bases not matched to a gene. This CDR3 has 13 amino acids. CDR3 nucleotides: TGTGCCACCGCGAAAGACAGGGACGTTGAGCAGTTCTTC. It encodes CATAKDRDVEQFF.

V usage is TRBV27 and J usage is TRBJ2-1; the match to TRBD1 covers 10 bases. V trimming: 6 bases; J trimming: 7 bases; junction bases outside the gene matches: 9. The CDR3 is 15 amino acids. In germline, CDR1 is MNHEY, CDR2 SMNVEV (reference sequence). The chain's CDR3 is CASSRPGQGLNEQFF. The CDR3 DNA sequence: TGTGCCAGCAGCCGTCCGGGACAGGGGCTAAATGAGCAGTTCTTC.

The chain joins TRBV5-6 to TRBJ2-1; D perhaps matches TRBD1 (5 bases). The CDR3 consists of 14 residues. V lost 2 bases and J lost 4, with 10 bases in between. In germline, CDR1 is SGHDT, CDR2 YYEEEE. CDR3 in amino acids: CASSLETEYNEQFF. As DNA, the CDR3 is TGTGCCAGCAGCTTAGAGACAGAATACAATGAGCAGTTCTTC. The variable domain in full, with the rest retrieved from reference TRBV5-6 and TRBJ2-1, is DAGVTQSPTHLIKTRGQQVTLRCSPKSGHDTVSWYQQALGQGPQFIFQYYEEEERQRGNFPDRFSGHQFPNYSSELNVNALLLGDSALYLCASSLETEYNEQFFGPGTRLTVL.

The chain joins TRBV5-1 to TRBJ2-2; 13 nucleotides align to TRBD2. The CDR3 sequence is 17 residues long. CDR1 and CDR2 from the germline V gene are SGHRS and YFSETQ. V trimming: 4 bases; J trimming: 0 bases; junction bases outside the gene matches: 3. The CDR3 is CASSPLAGGANTGELFF. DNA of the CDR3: TGCGCCAGCAGCCCACTAGCGGGGGGGGCGAACACCGGGGAGCTGTTTTTT.

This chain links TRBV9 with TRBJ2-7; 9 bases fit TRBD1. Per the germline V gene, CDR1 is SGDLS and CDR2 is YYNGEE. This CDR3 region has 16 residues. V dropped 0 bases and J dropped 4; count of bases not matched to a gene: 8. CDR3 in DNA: TGTGCCAGCAGCGTAGCCCCCGGGACAGGGACTTACGAGCAGTACTTC. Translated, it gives CASSVAPGTGTYEQYF.

This chain's CDR3 is CASSLVPRQANYGYTF. The CDR3 coding sequence is TGTGCCAGCAGCTTGGTCCCACGACAGGCCAACTATGGCTACACCTTC. This rearrangement joins TRBV5-4 to TRBJ1-2, with a tentative D call TRBD1 (6 bases). The V gene's germline CDR1 is SGHNT and CDR2 YYREEE (reference sequence). This CDR3 has 16 amino acids. With 0 bases removed from V and 2 bases from J, the gap between germline ends came to 14 bases.

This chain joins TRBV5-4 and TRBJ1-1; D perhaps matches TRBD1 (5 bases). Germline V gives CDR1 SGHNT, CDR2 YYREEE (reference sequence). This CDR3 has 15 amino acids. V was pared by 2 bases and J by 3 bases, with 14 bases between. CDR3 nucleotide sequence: TGTGCCAGCAGCTTCGGGGGGACGGTGGACACTGAAGCTTTCTTT. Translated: CASSFGGTVDTEAFF.

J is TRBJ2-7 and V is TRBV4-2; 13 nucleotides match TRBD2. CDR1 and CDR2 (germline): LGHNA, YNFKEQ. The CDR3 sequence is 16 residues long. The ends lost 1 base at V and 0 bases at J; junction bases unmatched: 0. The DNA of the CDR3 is TGTGCCAGCAGCCAAGGGACTAGCGGGGGCTCCTACGAGCAGTACTTC. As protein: CASSQGTSGGSYEQYF.

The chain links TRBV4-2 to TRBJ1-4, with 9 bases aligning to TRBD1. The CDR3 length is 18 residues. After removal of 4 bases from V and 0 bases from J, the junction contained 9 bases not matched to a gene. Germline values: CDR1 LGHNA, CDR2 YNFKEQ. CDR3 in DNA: TGTGCCAGCAGCCGAGCCGGGACAGGGCTTGCAACTAATGAAAAACTGTTTTTT. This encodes CASSRAGTGLATNEKLFF.

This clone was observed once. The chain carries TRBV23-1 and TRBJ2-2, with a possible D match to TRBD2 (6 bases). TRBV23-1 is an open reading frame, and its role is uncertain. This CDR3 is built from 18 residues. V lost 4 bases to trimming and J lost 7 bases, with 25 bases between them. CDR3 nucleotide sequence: TGCGCCAGCAGTCCCCACCGGGACTCGGATTTCTGGGGCGGGGAGCTGTTTTTT. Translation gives CASSPHRDSDFWGGELFF.

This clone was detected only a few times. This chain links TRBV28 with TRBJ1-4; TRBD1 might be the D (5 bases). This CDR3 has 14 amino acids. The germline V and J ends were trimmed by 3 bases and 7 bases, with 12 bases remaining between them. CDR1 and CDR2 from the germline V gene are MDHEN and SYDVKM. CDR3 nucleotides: TGTGCCAGCAGTTTTTCAACAGGCCGTGAAAAACTGTTTTTT. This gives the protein CASSFSTGREKLFF.

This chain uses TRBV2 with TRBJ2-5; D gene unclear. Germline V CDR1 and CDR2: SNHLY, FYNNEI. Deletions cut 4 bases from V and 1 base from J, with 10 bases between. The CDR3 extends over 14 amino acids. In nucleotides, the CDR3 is TGTGCCAGCAGTGGGGCCCGTCTCCAAGAGACCCAGTACTTC. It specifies CASSGARLQETQYF.

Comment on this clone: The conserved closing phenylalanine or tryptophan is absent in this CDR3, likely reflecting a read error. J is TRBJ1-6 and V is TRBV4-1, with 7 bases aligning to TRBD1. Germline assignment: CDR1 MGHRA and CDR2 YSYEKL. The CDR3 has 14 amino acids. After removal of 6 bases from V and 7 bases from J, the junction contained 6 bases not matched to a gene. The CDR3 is CASRPGQRNSPLHL. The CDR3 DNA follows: TGCGCCAGCAGACCGGGACAGAGGAATTCACCCCTCCACCTT.